These T cell receptor beta chains were read from a single sample in a study of T cell responses to AZD1222 COVID-19 vaccine. Produced via immunoSEQ multiplex PCR; TCRdb's table is partial and in-frame only. The table lists 140,000 to 150,000 clones, 90% to 95% of them singletons. Material: peripheral blood, obtained on day 0 of AZD1222 vaccination. The receptors here all came from an adult in good health. CDR3s include the opening cysteine and the closing phenylalanine or tryptophan. D genes are given only for firm matches. Only some rows state a clone size, as once, few, many or a class for expanded clones.

. | TRBJ1-1 | . | TRBV14 | TGTGCCAGCAGCCAAGATCTCTCAAGGGAAGCTTTCTTT | CASSQDLSREAFF
. | TRBJ1-2 | TRBD1 | TRBV9 | TGTGCCAGCAGCCCTGGGACAGGCCGGACCTTGGGCTATGGCTACACCTTC | CASSPGTGRTLGYGYTF
. | TRBJ2-1 | TRBD2 | TRBV25-1 | TGTGCCAGCAGTGAATTCCCCGGGACTATTCTATACAATGAGCAGTTCTTC | CASSEFPGTILYNEQFF
. | TRBJ1-2 | TRBD1 | TRBV10-3 | TGTGCCATCTCCATCCCAGGGGGGGTTGGCTACACCTTC | CAISIPGGVGYTF
. | TRBJ1-3 | TRBD1 | TRBV13 | TGTGCCAGCAGCTCGGGACAGTCTGGAAACACCATATATTTT | CASSSGQSGNTIYF
. | TRBJ1-2 | TRBD1 | TRBV4-2 | TGTGCCAGCAGCCAAGAAGGACAGGGCTATGGGCATGGCTACACCTTC | CASSQEGQGYGHGYTF
few | TRBJ2-3 | . | TRBV27 | TGTGCCAGCAGTTTACAGGGCCGCACAGATACGCAGTATTTT | CASSLQGRTDTQYF
. | TRBJ1-2 | . | TRBV10-3 | TGTGCCATCAGTGAGCTAGCAGCTAACTATGGCTACACCTTC | CAISELAANYGYTF
. | TRBJ2-3 | . | TRBV2 | TGTGCCAGCAGTGTGAGGGCAGATACGCAGTATTTT | CASSVRADTQYF
. | TRBJ2-2 | . | TRBV2 | TGTGCCAGCAGTGAAGTCAGGGTTCCCGGGGAGCTGTTTTTT | CASSEVRVPGELFF
. | TRBJ1-6 | . | TRBV7-2 | TGTGCCAGCAGCTTATGGGGAGACAATTCACCCCTCCACTTT | CASSLWGDNSPLHF
. | TRBJ1-6 | TRBD1 | TRBV4-3 | TGCGCCAGCAGCCAATTTCCGGGGACAGGGCCGGCTAATAATTCACCCCTCCACTTT | CASSQFPGTGPANNSPLHF
. | TRBJ2-1 | . | TRBV6-5 | TGTGCCAGCAGTCGGAGGGGGGGCTCCTACAATGAGCAGTTCTTC | CASSRRGGSYNEQFF
. | TRBJ1-1 | . | TRBV24-1 | TGTGCCACCAGCAACACTGAAGCTTTCTTT | CATSNTEAFF
. | TRBJ2-5 | . | TRBV7-6 | TGTGCCAGCAGCTTACGGTTTATTCCCCGCGGGACAGTAAAAGAGACCCAGTACTTC | CASSLRFIPRGTVKETQYF
. | TRBJ1-1 | . | TRBV19 | TGTGCCAGTAGTATAGGCGGCCCCGAAGCTTTCTTT | CASSIGGPEAFF
. | TRBJ1-4 | . | TRBV19 | TGTGCCAGTAGGGAGACAGAGATCGCCAATGAAAAACTGTTTTTT | CASRETEIANEKLFF
. | TRBJ1-6 | . | TRBV5-1 | TGCGCCAGCAGCAACCGGGACGGCGACTATAATTCACCCCTCCACTTT | CASSNRDGDYNSPLHF
. | TRBJ2-7 | . | TRBV7-8 | TGTGCCAGCAGCTTAGCGCGAGTCCCCTCGGGTTTATCCTACGAGCAGTACTTC | CASSLARVPSGLSYEQYF
few | TRBJ1-1 | . | TRBV12-5 | TGTGCTAGTGTCCCGGAGGCGAGTGTCACTGAAGCTTTCTTT | CASVPEASVTEAFF
once | TRBJ1-5 | . | TRBV7-9 | TGTGCCAGCAGCTTCGGAGGACAGCCCCAGCATTTT | CASSFGGQPQHF
. | TRBJ1-1 | TRBD1 | TRBV7-9 | TGTGCCAGCTCACAGGGGATTGACACTGAAGCTTTCTTT | CASSQGIDTEAFF
few | TRBJ2-1 | . | TRBV15 | TGTGCCACCAGCGTACGACAGGTCCATGAGCAGTTCTTC | CATSVRQVHEQFF
. | TRBJ1-1 | . | TRBV3-1/TRBV3-2 | TGTGCCAGCAGCGTTACCATCCCAGGGCGGGAAGCTTTCTTT | CASSVTIPGREAFF